The entry below gives a single T cell receptor beta chain sequence along with its context. Its antigen remains unknown. At the DNA level, this CDR3 is encoded by other sequences in the same sample as well. The entry originates in a study of shared clonotypes between healthy human individuals. The study's findings and limits: Researchers sampled blood only, noting tissue repertoires likely differ.

Naive CD8 populations comprised CD45RO-negative cells positively selected for CCR7, excluding terminally differentiated effector memory CD45RA+ cells. Adults of Caucasian background living in Nashville, Tennessee made up all donors. Deep was the level used in running the assay. Sequencing was performed with immunoSEQ multiplex PCR; in TCRdb, only in-frame clones are kept and a portion is missing. Found here are about 2.2 million clones, over 85% of them singletons; the top ten hold about 1.7%. V lost 3 bases and J lost 7, with 12 bases in between. This CDR3 spans 13 amino acids. CDR1 MNHEY and CDR2 SMNVEV come from the germline V gene (reference sequence).

The sequenced sample was naive CD8+ T cells from PBMCs. This TCR was sampled from a man aged 18 to 29 in good health. Some clones in this sample may be carry-over from other donors' samples. The V and J genes are TRBV27 and TRBJ1-2; D unresolved. CDR3 coding DNA: TGTGCCAGCAGTTTGGGCGGGAGTGGTGGCTACACCTTC. This gives the protein CASSLGGSGGYTF.